Listed here are 32 T cell receptor beta chains from one sample, sequenced in a study of blood T cell repertoires in COVID-19. The data were produced by immunoSEQ multiplex PCR, yet TCRdb's version contains in-frame clones alone and is incomplete. Counted here are around 300,000 clones, roughly four fifths occurring once; the ten biggest clones make up 9.4%. Specimen: peripheral blood. These receptors originate from a woman in her fifties or sixties who had recovered from COVID-19.

Here the CDR3 reads CASSQERGFAGGYTF. In DNA, the CDR3 is TGTGCCAGCAGCCAAGAACGAGGGTTTGCGGGGGGCTACACCTTC. The V and J genes are TRBV14 and TRBJ1-2; D is undetermined. Per germline, CDR1 SGHDN and CDR2 FVKESK. This CDR3 has 15 residues. The ends were cut back, 0 bases at V and 8 bases at J, with 16 bases in the middle.

The V and J genes are TRBV19 and TRBJ1-5, with D hard to call. This CDR3 has 16 amino acids. Trimming removed 3 bases from V and 2 bases from J, with 14 bases in between. Germline values: CDR1 LNHDA, CDR2 SQIVND (reference sequence). CDR3 in DNA: TGTGCCAGTAGTATCGAGGCATCCTTGGGCAATCAGCCCCAGCATTTT. It specifies CASSIEASLGNQPQHF.

The V call is TRBV10-3, the J call TRBJ2-1; 11 bases are shared with TRBD1. Germline CDR1 reads ENHRY; CDR2 reads SYGVKD. The CDR3 is 15 residues long. The trim removed 10 bases at V and 7 bases at J, leaving 12 bases unmatched. The CDR3 reads CATVDRGRHLNEQFF. The CDR3 coding sequence is TGTGCCACCGTGGACAGGGGGCGACACTTGAATGAGCAGTTCTTC.

In the case of this clone: A junction boundary mismatches the germline segment, possibly from a read error. This sequence joins TRBV3-1 (or the pseudogene TRBV3-2) and TRBJ1-2, with unresolved D. The CDR3 has 13 residues. CDR1 is LGHDT and CDR2 is YNNKEL in the germline V gene (reference sequence). The DNA for the CDR3 is TGTGCCAGCTCCCGGGAGGGTAACTATGGCCACACCTTC. Protein product: CASSREGNYGHTF.

The rearrangement links TRBV7-2 to TRBJ2-1; D is perhaps TRBD2 (6 bases). CDR1 and CDR2 (germline): SGHTA, FQGNSA. The CDR3 extends over 14 amino acids. The V end lost 7 bases, the J end lost 5 bases, and 15 bases lay between the germline ends. Here the CDR3 reads CASTAVLANNEQFF. CDR3 nucleotide sequence: TGTGCCAGCACCGCGGTCCTAGCGAACAATGAGCAGTTCTTC.

The genes are TRBV3-1 (or the pseudogene TRBV3-2) and TRBJ1-1; D is perhaps TRBD1 (5 bases). In germline, CDR1 is LGHDT, CDR2 YNNKEL (reference sequence). The V end lost 5 bases, the J end lost 3 bases, and 13 bases lay between the germline ends. The CDR3 is 14 amino acids. The DNA of the CDR3 is TGTGCCAGCAGCGGGCTGGGGCCGGACACTGAAGCTTTCTTT. This codes for CASSGLGPDTEAFF.

This sequence joins TRBV6-2 or TRBV6-3 and TRBJ2-1, with 14 bases fitting TRBD2. Germline trimming cut 0 bases from V and 8 bases from J; bases unmatched to any gene: 9. From germline, CDR1 is MNHEY and CDR2 SVGEGT. The CDR3 loop spans 18 amino acids. The CDR3 DNA reads as TGTGCCAGCAGTTACTCGACTTTGGGACTAGCGGGAGTCGATGAGCAGTTCTTC. This encodes CASSYSTLGLAGVDEQFF.

In this sample, this clone turned up once. This rearrangement joins TRBV27 to TRBJ1-3; 10 bases map to TRBD1. The CDR3 consists of 16 residues. Germline CDR1 is MNHEY and CDR2 is SMNVEV (reference sequence). J lost 4 bases, V lost 5 bases, and 8 bases had no gene match. The CDR3 loop reads CASSPAPTGGGNTIYF. The DNA of the CDR3 is TGTGCCAGCAGTCCGGCCCCGACAGGGGGCGGAAACACCATATATTTT.

Only a few counts were recorded for this clone. The chain combines TRBV2 with TRBJ1-5; 8 bases are shared with TRBD1. This CDR3 is built from 15 residues. The V gene end was trimmed by 2 bases and the J gene end by 2 bases; junction bases not matched to a gene: 2. Germline V gene data show CDR1 as SNHLY and CDR2 as FYNNEI. The CDR3 sequence: CASSEPGGGNQPQHF. The CDR3, as DNA: TGTGCCAGCAGTGAACCAGGGGGCGGCAATCAGCCCCAGCATTTT. The variable domain in full, with the rest retrieved from reference TRBV2 and TRBJ1-5, is EPEVTQTPSHQVTQMGQEVILRCVPISNHLYFYWYRQILGQKVEFLVSFYNNEISEKSEIFDDQFSVERPDGSNFTLKIRSTKLEDSAMYFCASSEPGGGNQPQHFGDGTRLSIL.

This clone was counted between two and nine times. The chain joins TRBV7-9 to TRBJ2-1; no firm D call. The CDR3 is 12 residues long. Germline CDR1 and CDR2: SEHNR and FQNEAQ (reference sequence). Trimming shortened V by 1 base and J by 9 bases, and 7 bases separated the two germline ends. CDR3 sequence: CASSLDYREQFF. Here the CDR3 DNA reads TGTGCCAGCAGCTTAGACTATCGTGAGCAGTTCTTC. The full variable domain, with the rest looked up from reference TRBV7-9 and TRBJ2-1, is DTGVSQNPRHKITKRGQNVTFRCDPISEHNRLYWYRQTLGQGPEFLTYFQNEAQLEKSRLLSDRFSAERPKGSFSTLEIQRTEQGDSAMYLCASSLDYREQFFGPGTRLTVL.

The chain recombines TRBV2 with TRBJ1-3, with D tentatively TRBD1 (6 bases). The CDR3 covers 15 residues. Germline assignment: CDR1 SNHLY and CDR2 FYNNEI. Trimming removed 6 bases at V and 0 bases at J, with 12 bases between. The CDR3 DNA sequence: TGTGCCAGCAGCTTAGGGGGAACCTCTGGAAACACCATATATTTT. Amino acids: CASSLGGTSGNTIYF. The complete variable domain, with remaining parts taken from reference TRBV2 and TRBJ1-3, reads EPEVTQTPSHQVTQMGQEVILRCVPISNHLYFYWYRQILGQKVEFLVSFYNNEISEKSEIFDDQFSVERPDGSNFTLKIRSTKLEDSAMYFCASSLGGTSGNTIYFGEGSWLTVV.

The J gene is TRBJ2-3, the V gene TRBV9; 9 nucleotides line up with TRBD2. The CDR3 totals 16 residues. CDR1 SGDLS and CDR2 YYNGEE come from the germline V gene. V shed 4 bases and J 4 bases; nucleotides not matched to a gene: 10. In DNA, the CDR3 is TGTGCCAGCAGCTTCACGACTAGCGGCCTCGCAGATACGCAGTATTTT. Translating it yields CASSFTTSGLADTQYF.

The J gene is TRBJ1-2, the V gene TRBV28, with 9 bases matching TRBD1. The V gene end was trimmed by 6 bases and the J gene end by 8 bases; junction bases not matched to a gene: 7. The CDR3 has 13 residues. The V gene's germline CDR1 is MDHEN and CDR2 SYDVKM. CDR3: CASRQGALKGYTF. The CDR3 DNA follows: TGTGCCAGCAGACAGGGGGCTTTAAAGGGCTACACCTTC.

The chain couples TRBV7-6 to TRBJ1-1; no reliable D call. V dropped 1 base and J dropped 0 bases, with 9 bases sitting between them. CDR1 SGHVS and CDR2 FNYEAQ come from the germline V gene. The length of the CDR3 is 15 residues. In nucleotides, the CDR3 is TGTGCCAGCAGCTTAGGTAGCGGGCTGAACACTGAAGCTTTCTTT. This sequence encodes CASSLGSGLNTEAFF.

V is TRBV20-1 and J is TRBJ1-5, with 8 bases matching TRBD1. The V and J ends lost 3 bases and 7 bases, in that order; junction bases with no gene match: 11. The CDR3 runs 15 residues. Germline V gene data show CDR1 as DFQATT and CDR2 as SNEGSKA (reference sequence). The CDR3 loop reads CSASRSGGAEQPQHF. Here the CDR3 DNA reads TGCAGTGCTAGTCGGTCAGGGGGCGCGGAACAGCCCCAGCATTTT.

Note on this clone: Compared with germline, one end of the junction differs, possibly owing to a read error. This chain connects TRBV7-3 to TRBJ2-2; possible D gene TRBD2, 6 bases. Germline CDR1 reads SGHTA; CDR2 reads FQGTGA. There are 14 residues in the CDR3. The chain's CDR3 is CASSPGGNAGELFF. Here the CDR3 DNA reads TGTGCCAGCAGCCCAGGAGGGAACGCCGGGGAGCTGTTTTTT.

The chain links TRBV7-2 to TRBJ2-7; a weak D match, TRBD2 (6 bases). This CDR3 is built from 14 residues. Germline V lookup: CDR1 SGHTA, CDR2 FQGNSA. Trimming pared 2 bases from V and 7 bases from J, leaving 15 bases between. The CDR3 bases are TGTGCCAGCAGCTTAAGTTGGTTGGCGGGAGAGCAGTACTTC. This encodes CASSLSWLAGEQYF.

This clone was detected only once. The chain carries TRBV11-1 and TRBJ2-7, with TRBD1 as a possible D gene (6 bases). In germline, CDR1 is SGHAT, CDR2 FQDESV (reference sequence). The ends were cut back, 5 bases at V and 1 base at J, with 18 bases in the middle. The CDR3 is made up of 16 amino acids. The CDR3 protein is CASSPLRGQGSYEQYF. CDR3 DNA: TGTGCCAGCAGCCCACTCAGGGGCCAGGGGTCCTACGAGCAGTACTTC.

The rearrangement links TRBV7-9 to TRBJ1-2, with a possible D match to TRBD1 (5 bases). The V gene lost 5 bases and the J gene lost 1 base, with 17 bases spanning the gap. The CDR3 loop spans 16 amino acids. Germline lookup yields CDR1 SEHNR and CDR2 FQNEAQ (reference sequence). CDR3: CASSGADREFNYGYTF. The CDR3 DNA reads TGTGCCAGCAGCGGGGCGGACCGGGAGTTTAACTATGGCTACACCTTC.

This clone was detected a few times. The genes are TRBV5-1 and TRBJ2-1, with 15 bases identical to TRBD2. The CDR3 is 18 residues long. CDR1 SGHRS and CDR2 YFSETQ come from the germline V gene. Trimming removed 2 bases from V and 0 bases from J; junction bases left unmatched: 3. Here the CDR3 DNA reads TGCGCCAGCAGCTTCGGGACTAGCGGGAGGCACTCCTACAATGAGCAGTTCTTC. Translated: CASSFGTSGRHSYNEQFF.

The V and J genes are TRBV7-9 and TRBJ2-6; D gene unclear. Trimming cost V 2 bases and J 1 base, with 9 bases left between them. Germline V gene sequence: CDR1 SEHNR, CDR2 FQNEAQ (reference sequence). CDR3 length equals 16 residues. CDR3 nucleotides: TGTGCCAGCAGCTTAAAGCTCGATTCTGGGGCCAACGTCCTGACTTTC. Translation: CASSLKLDSGANVLTF.

This clone was picked up a small number of times. V gene TRBV5-1 combines with J gene TRBJ1-2, with TRBD1 matching 9 bases. The germline V gene encodes CDR1 SGHRS and CDR2 YFSETQ. Trimming removed 3 bases from V and 6 bases from J; junction bases left unmatched: 3. CDR3 size: 13 residues. CDR3 bases: TGCGCCAGCAGCTGGGGACAGGGAGATGGCTACACCTTC. Protein sequence: CASSWGQGDGYTF.

V usage is TRBV15 and J usage is TRBJ2-5, with D possibly being TRBD1 (6 bases). Germline V gene data show CDR1 as LNHNV and CDR2 as YYDKDF (reference sequence). The CDR3 loop spans 17 amino acids. V lost 0 bases and J lost 0, with 14 bases in between. CDR3 in amino acids: CATSRDFRTGYQETQYF. In DNA, the CDR3 is TGTGCCACCAGCAGAGATTTTCGTACAGGGTACCAAGAGACCCAGTACTTC.

The chain combines TRBV11-1 with TRBJ1-2, with D tentatively TRBD1 (6 bases). The CDR3 has 14 residues. Germline CDR1 and CDR2: SGHAT and FQDESV (reference sequence). V lost 5 bases to trimming and J lost 7 bases, with 17 bases between them. For the CDR3, the DNA is TGTGCCAGCAGCCAAACAGGGAGCGAGCGTGGCTACACCTTC. Residues: CASSQTGSERGYTF.

Written as DNA, the CDR3 is TGTGCCAGCAGTCAACAGGGTTATACGCAGTATTTT. Its protein is CASSQQGYTQYF. This chain connects TRBV12-3 or TRBV12-4 to TRBJ2-3; D might be TRBD1 (6 bases). Deletions cut 5 bases from V and 7 bases from J, with 10 bases between. This CDR3 has 12 amino acids.

The V gene is TRBV6-4, the J gene TRBJ2-3; 8 bases align to TRBD2. Germline V lookup: CDR1 MRHNA, CDR2 SNTAGT. The CDR3 runs to 14 residues. V shed 0 bases, J shed 4 bases, and the junction held 0 bases outside the gene matches. The CDR3 coding sequence is TGTGCCAGCAGTGACTCAGCGGGAGCAGATACGCAGTATTTT. This codes for CASSDSAGADTQYF.

Only a few counts were recorded for this clone. V usage is TRBV5-1 and J usage is TRBJ2-1, with 8 bases identical to TRBD2. Germline V lookup: CDR1 SGHRS, CDR2 YFSETQ. This CDR3 has 15 amino acids. Germline trimming cut 0 bases from V and 7 bases from J; bases unmatched to any gene: 6. The DNA of the CDR3 is TGCGCCAGCAGCTTGGAGGTAGCGGGGATAAATGAGCAGTTCTTC. Protein sequence: CASSLEVAGINEQFF.

The gene calls are TRBV10-3 and TRBJ2-3; 9 positions match TRBD2. The J segment lost 2 bases and the V segment lost 6 bases, leaving 3 bases of the junction unmatched. Germline V gene data show CDR1 as ENHRY and CDR2 as SYGVKD. This CDR3 is built from 14 residues. CDR3 in DNA: TGTGCCATCAGGGGGACTAGCTTCACAGATACGCAGTATTTT. Residues: CAIRGTSFTDTQYF.

The J gene is TRBJ1-1, the V gene TRBV2; TRBD1 might be the D (5 bases). Germline V gives CDR1 SNHLY, CDR2 FYNNEI. This CDR3 contains 13 residues. V was pared by 7 bases and J by 3 bases, with 12 bases between. CDR3 sequence (DNA): TGTGCCAGCACCTCAGACAGATACACTGAAGCTTTCTTT. Translation: CASTSDRYTEAFF. The whole variable domain, filled in from reference TRBV2 and TRBJ1-1, reads EPEVTQTPSHQVTQMGQEVILRCVPISNHLYFYWYRQILGQKVEFLVSFYNNEISEKSEIFDDQFSVERPDGSNFTLKIRSTKLEDSAMYFCASTSDRYTEAFFGQGTRLTVV.

This clone was observed a few times. The chain combines TRBV6-2 or TRBV6-3 with TRBJ1-1, with D unresolved. Germline V gene data show CDR1 as MNHEY and CDR2 as SVGEGT. V gave up 4 bases and J gave up 7 bases, with 13 bases separating them. CDR3 length: 13 residues. The CDR3 DNA follows: TGTGCCAGCAGTTTACCCCCGGCTAGTGAAGCTTTCTTT. Amino acid sequence: CASSLPPASEAFF.

The J gene is TRBJ1-2, the V gene TRBV7-8, with unresolved D. The CDR3 is made up of 14 amino acids. Germline V gene lookup returns CDR1 SGHVS and CDR2 FQNEAQ. Trimming left V 1 base short and J 7 bases short, with 13 bases between. The CDR3 nucleotides are TGTGCCAGCAGCTTAGTACCCGGGAGGGCTGGCTACACCTTC. Translation gives CASSLVPGRAGYTF.

This sequence joins TRBV7-3 and TRBJ1-1; perhaps TRBD1 as D (5 bases). Trimming removed 5 bases from V and 0 bases from J, with 13 bases in between. This CDR3 region has 15 residues. Germline V gene lookup returns CDR1 SGHTA and CDR2 FQGTGA. CDR3 sequence: CASSPGGAMNTEAFF. DNA for the CDR3: TGTGCCAGCAGCCCAGGAGGGGCGATGAACACTGAAGCTTTCTTT. Using reference TRBV7-3 and TRBJ1-1 for the parts outside the CDR3, the full variable domain is GAGVSQTPSNKVTEKGKYVELRCDPISGHTALYWYRQSLGQGPEFLIYFQGTGAADDSGLPNDRFFAVRPEGSVSTLKIQRTERGDSAVYLCASSPGGAMNTEAFFGQGTRLTVV.